This record covers a single T cell receptor (beta chain). The record originates from a study of blood T cell repertoires in COVID-19. Study-level background: Spain, Italy and the United States supplied samples that represented acute and convalescent COVID-19. T cells, B-cell-depleted T cells, or PBMCs supplied cDNA or gDNA.

The authors' processing: Amplifying reference gene primers gave estimates of nucleated cell counts. Profiling relied on immunoSEQ multiplex PCR, and the TCRdb table lists in-frame clones only, not all of them. V, J and clone size are taken as reported in that table, and D and trimming were inferred from the DNA itself. The sample has approximately 150,000 clones, around 84% seen once. The CDR3 consists of 15 residues. Germline CDR1 reads MNHEY; CDR2 reads SMNVEV (reference sequence). Losses at the gene ends were 6 bases for V and 2 bases for J; bases not matched to a gene: 4. The source of this sequence is a woman aged 55-69 years with acute or convalescent COVID-19. Sample: peripheral blood. The chain employs TRBV27 and TRBJ2-2, with 9 bases identical to TRBD2. CDR3 nucleotide sequence: TGTGCCAGCAGGACCGGGACTAGCAACACCGGGGAGCTGTTTTTT. Encoded protein: CASRTGTSNTGELFF.